This T cell receptor beta chain was observed in a study of T cell responses to AZD1222 COVID-19 vaccine. Combined were second doses at about 4 or about 12 weeks. On this clone itself: As yet, its antigen is unknown.

Overall study findings and caveats: Seropositivity was recorded at baseline in only 6 or 7 AZD1222 recipients.

TCRdb's table, derived via immunoSEQ multiplex PCR, lists solely in-frame clones and lacks some. The repertoire holds more than 90,000 clones, 87% seen once, with roughly a tenth in the top ten. CDR3 size: 15 residues. The ends were cut back, 0 bases at V and 3 bases at J, with 11 bases in the middle. The germline V gene has CDR1 MNHEY and CDR2 SMNVEV (reference sequence). Source: peripheral blood, taken 28 days after the second AZD1222 dose. The receptor was isolated from an adult who received the AZD1222 COVID-19 vaccine. This chain uses TRBV27 with TRBJ1-1; D remains ambiguous. The chain's CDR3 is CASSLSNSQYTEAFF. The CDR3 nucleotides are TGTGCCAGCAGTTTATCGAACAGTCAGTACACTGAAGCTTTCTTT.